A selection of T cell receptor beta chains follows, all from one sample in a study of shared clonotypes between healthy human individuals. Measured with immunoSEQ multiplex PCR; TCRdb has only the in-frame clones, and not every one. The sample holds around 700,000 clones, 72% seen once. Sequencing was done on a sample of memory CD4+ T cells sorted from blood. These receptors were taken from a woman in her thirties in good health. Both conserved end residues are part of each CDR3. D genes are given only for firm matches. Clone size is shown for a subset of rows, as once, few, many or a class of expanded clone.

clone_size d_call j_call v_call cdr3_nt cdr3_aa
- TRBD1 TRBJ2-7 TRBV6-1 TGTGCCACCCGGGGGGACAGGGGCACCTACGAGCAGTACTTC CATRGDRGTYEQYF
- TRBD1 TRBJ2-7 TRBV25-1 TGTGCCAGCACGACAGGGGTGTACGAGCAGTACTTC CASTTGVYEQYF
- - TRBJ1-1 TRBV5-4 TGTGCCAGCAGCTTGCGCCAGGTGAACACTGAAGCTTTCTTT CASSLRQVNTEAFF
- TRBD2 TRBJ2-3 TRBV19 TGTGCCAGTTTTAGCGGGGCTAGCACAGATACGCAGTATTTT CASFSGASTDTQYF
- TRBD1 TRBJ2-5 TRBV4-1 TGCGCCAGCAGCCAAGACCGGACAGGGGTGGGAGAGACCCAGTACTTC CASSQDRTGVGETQYF
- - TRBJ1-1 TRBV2 TGTGCCAGCAGTGAACAGAGTCTAGGTGAAGCTTTCTTT CASSEQSLGEAFF
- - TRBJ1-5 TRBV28 TGTGCCAGCAGGAGGCTTGTGGGGAATCAGCCCCAGCATTTT CASRRLVGNQPQHF
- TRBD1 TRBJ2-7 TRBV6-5 TGTGCCAGCAGTGGACAGGGGAGTGGAAAGCAGTACTTC CASSGQGSGKQYF
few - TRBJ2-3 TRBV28 TGTGCCAGCAGTGACCCCCAGGGAGTTAAAAACACAGATACGCAGTATTTT CASSDPQGVKNTDTQYF
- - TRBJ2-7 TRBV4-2 TGTGCCAGCAGCCAAGTTCTACTTTTTAGGGAAAGCTCCTACGAGCAGTACTTC CASSQVLLFRESSYEQYF
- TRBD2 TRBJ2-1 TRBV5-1 TGCGCCAGCAGCTTGAGTCTAGCGGGGTACAATGAGCAGTTCTTC CASSLSLAGYNEQFF
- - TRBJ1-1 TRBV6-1 TGTGCCAGCGGGGGCAGGGTCGACACTGAAGCTTTCTTT CASGGRVDTEAFF
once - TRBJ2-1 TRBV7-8 TGTGCCAGCAGCCCTGGGGATGAGCAGTTCTTC CASSPGDEQFF
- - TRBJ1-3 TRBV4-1 TGCGCCAGCAGCCAAGATCACCAGGGCCTTTCCCCCTCTGGAAACACCATATATTTT CASSQDHQGLSPSGNTIYF
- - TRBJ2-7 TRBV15 TGTGCCACCAGCAGAGCGGAGATCCGCTACGAGCAGTACTTC CATSRAEIRYEQYF
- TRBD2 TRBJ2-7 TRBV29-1 TGCAGGTGGCGGGAGGGCTGGGGCCACCGCGAGCAGTACTTC CRWREGWGHREQYF
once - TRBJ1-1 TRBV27 TGTGCCAGCAGTTTATCGTTGTCTGCAATGAACACTGAAGCTTTCTTT CASSLSLSAMNTEAFF
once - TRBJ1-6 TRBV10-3 TGTGCCATAGGGACGGCTTATAATTCACCCCTCCACTTT CAIGTAYNSPLHF
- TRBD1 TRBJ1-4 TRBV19 TGTGCCAGTAGCGGACAGGGCCAAGTTGAAAAACTGTTTTTT CASSGQGQVEKLFF
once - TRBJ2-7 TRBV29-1 TGCAGCGTTGTAGGGCAGACTAAAGAGCAGTACTTC CSVVGQTKEQYF
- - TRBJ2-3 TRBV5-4 TGTGCCAGCAGCTTGGATCTGGGGGGCGATACGCAGTATTTT CASSLDLGGDTQYF
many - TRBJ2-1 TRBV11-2 TGTGCCAGCAGCCCGGGACTTCTAAATGAGCAGTTCTTC CASSPGLLNEQFF
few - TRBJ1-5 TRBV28 TGTGCCAGCAGGGCCCCAGGAAGCAATCAGCCCCAGCATTTT CASRAPGSNQPQHF
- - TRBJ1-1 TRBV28 TGTGCCAGCAGATACATAACTGAAGCTTTCTTT CASRYITEAFF
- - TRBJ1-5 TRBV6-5 TGTGCCAGCAGTTACTCGGGGGGGAGTAATCAGCCCCAGCATTTT CASSYSGGSNQPQHF
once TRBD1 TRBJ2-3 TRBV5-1 TGCGCCAGCAGCTTGGGACTCGGGACAGGGTCAGATACGCAGTATTTT CASSLGLGTGSDTQYF
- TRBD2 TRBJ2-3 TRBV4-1 TGCGCCAGCAGCCAAGTGGCGGGAGCGGCAGATACGCAGTATTTT CASSQVAGAADTQYF
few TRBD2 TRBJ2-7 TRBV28 TGTGCCAGCAGTTTGGGACTAACCTACGAGCAGTACTTC CASSLGLTYEQYF
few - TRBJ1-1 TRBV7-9 TGTGCCAGCCGAACTTCGGGCAGGGAGGGCACTGAAGCTTTCTTT CASRTSGREGTEAFF
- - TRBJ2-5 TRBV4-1 TGCGCCAGCAGCCACGAGGCAGGTGAGGAGACCCAGTACTTC CASSHEAGEETQYF
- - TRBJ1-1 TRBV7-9 TGTGCCAGCAGCTTAGATTTGGGAATAACTGAAGCTTTCTTT CASSLDLGITEAFF
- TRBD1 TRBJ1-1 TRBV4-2 TGTGCCAGCAGCCAGCAACAGGACAGGCTGGGCACTGAAGCTTTCTTT CASSQQQDRLGTEAFF
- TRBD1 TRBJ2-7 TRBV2 TGTGCCAGCAGGGGGACAGGGGGGTATTTCTACGAGCAGTACTTC CASRGTGGYFYEQYF
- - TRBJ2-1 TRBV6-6 TGTGCCAGCAGTTACGGGGGTGATGAGCAGTTCTTC CASSYGGDEQFF
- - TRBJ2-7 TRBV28 TGTGCCAGCAGTTTATATAACTATCCCCAGGGCTCCTACGAGCAGTACTTC CASSLYNYPQGSYEQYF
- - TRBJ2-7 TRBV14 TGTGCCAGCAGTCAGAGAAATTCTTCCCCCGAGCAGTACTTC CASSQRNSSPEQYF
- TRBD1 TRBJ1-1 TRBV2 TGTGCCAGCAGGGGACAGCCGAACACTGAAGCTTTCTTT CASRGQPNTEAFF
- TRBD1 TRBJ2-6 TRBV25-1 TGTGCCAGCAGTAACACAGGGGACCCCTTCTCTGGGGCCAACGTCCTGACTTTC CASSNTGDPFSGANVLTF
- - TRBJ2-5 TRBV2 TGTGCCAGCAATGGAGGAGGGAACCAAGAGACCCAGTACTTC CASNGGGNQETQYF
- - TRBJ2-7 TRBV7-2 TGTGCCAGCAGCTTAGCTTCCCTGCCGGCCCGTTACGAGCAGTACTTC CASSLASLPARYEQYF